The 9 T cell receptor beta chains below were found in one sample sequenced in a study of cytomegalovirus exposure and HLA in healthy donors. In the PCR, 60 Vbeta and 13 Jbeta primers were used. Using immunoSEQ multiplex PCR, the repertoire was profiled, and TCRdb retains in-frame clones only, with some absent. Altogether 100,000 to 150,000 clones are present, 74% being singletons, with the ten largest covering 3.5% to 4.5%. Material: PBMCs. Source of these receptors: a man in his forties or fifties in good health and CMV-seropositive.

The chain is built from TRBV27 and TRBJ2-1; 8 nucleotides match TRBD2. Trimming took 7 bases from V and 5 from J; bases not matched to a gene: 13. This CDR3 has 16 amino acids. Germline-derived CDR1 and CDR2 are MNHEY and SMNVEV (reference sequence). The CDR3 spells CASISGTRKFDNEQFF. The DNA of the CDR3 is TGTGCCAGCATCTCCGGGACTAGAAAATTCGACAATGAGCAGTTCTTC.

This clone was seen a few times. The CDR3 loop is CASRQGTGWEKLFF. The CDR3 DNA reads as TGTGCCAGCAGGCAAGGGACAGGGTGGGAAAAACTGTTTTTT. The rearrangement links TRBV6-1 to TRBJ1-4; 9 bases are a match to TRBD1. CDR3 length: 14 amino acids. V gave up 6 bases and J gave up 8 bases; unmatched junction bases: 7. In germline, CDR1 is MNHNS, CDR2 SASEGT.

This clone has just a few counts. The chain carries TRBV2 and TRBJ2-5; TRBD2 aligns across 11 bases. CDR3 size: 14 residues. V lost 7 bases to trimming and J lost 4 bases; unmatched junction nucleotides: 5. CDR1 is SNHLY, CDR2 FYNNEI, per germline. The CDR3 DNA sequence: TGTGCCAGCACCCTAGCGGGGGGCCGAGAGACCCAGTACTTC. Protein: CASTLAGGRETQYF.

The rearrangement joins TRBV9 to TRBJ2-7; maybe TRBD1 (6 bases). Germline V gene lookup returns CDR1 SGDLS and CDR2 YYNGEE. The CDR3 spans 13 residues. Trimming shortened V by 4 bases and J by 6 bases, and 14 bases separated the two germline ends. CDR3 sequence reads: CASSTTGNGEQYF. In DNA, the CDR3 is TGTGCCAGCAGCACCACAGGGAACGGCGAGCAGTACTTC.

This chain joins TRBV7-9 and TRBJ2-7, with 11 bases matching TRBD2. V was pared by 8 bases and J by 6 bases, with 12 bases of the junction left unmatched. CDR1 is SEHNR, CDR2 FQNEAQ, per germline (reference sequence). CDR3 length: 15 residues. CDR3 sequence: CASGPTSGATVEQYF. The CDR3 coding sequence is TGTGCCAGCGGTCCGACTAGCGGGGCAACTGTCGAGCAGTACTTC. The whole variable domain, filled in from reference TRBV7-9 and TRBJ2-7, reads DTGVSQNPRHKITKRGQNVTFRCDPISEHNRLYWYRQTLGQGPEFLTYFQNEAQLEKSRLLSDRFSAERPKGSFSTLEIQRTEQGDSAMYLCASGPTSGATVEQYFGPGTRLTVT.

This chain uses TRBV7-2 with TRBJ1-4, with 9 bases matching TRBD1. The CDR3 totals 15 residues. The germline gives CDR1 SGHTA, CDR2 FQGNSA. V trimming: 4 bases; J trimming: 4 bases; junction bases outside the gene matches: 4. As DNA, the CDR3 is TGTGCCAGCAGCTCACGACAGGGGGTTAATGAAAAACTGTTTTTT. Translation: CASSSRQGVNEKLFF.

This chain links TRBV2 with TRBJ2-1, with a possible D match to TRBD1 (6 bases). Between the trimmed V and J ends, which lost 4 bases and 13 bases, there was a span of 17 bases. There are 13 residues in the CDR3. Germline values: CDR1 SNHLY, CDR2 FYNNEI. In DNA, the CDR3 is TGTGCCAGCAGTGGCGGACAGCCCATCTACCAGTTCTTC. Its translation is CASSGGQPIYQFF. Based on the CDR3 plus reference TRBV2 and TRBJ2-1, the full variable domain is EPEVTQTPSHQVTQMGQEVILRCVPISNHLYFYWYRQILGQKVEFLVSFYNNEISEKSEIFDDQFSVERPDGSNFTLKIRSTKLEDSAMYFCASSGGQPIYQFFGPGTRLTVL.

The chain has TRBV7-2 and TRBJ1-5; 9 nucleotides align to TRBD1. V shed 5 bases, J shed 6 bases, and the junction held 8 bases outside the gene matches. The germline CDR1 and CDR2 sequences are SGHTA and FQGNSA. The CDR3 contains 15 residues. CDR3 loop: CASSPRTGGGQPQHF. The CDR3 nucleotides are TGTGCCAGCAGCCCCCGAACAGGGGGCGGTCAGCCCCAGCATTTT.

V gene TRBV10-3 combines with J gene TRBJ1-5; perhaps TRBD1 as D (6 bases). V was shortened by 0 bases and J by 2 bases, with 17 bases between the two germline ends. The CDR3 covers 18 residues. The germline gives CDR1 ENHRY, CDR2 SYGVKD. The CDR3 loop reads CAISESRLGANGNQPQHF. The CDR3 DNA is TGTGCCATCAGTGAGTCCCGTTTGGGGGCAAATGGCAATCAGCCCCAGCATTTT.